This TCR beta chain originates from a study of cytomegalovirus exposure and HLA in healthy donors. Primers included in the PCR were 60 Vbeta and 13 Jbeta primers. Produced via immunoSEQ multiplex PCR; TCRdb's table is partial and in-frame only. The sample lists about 130,000 clones, about 68% occurring once. This clone was found a few times. Its antigen is still unknown. At one boundary the junction diverges from the germline segment, which might be a read error. Overall study findings and caveats: 87-base-pair reads could not separate some V segments, including TRBV6-2 and TRBV6-3.

Germline V gene lookup returns CDR1 MNHNS and CDR2 SASEGT. The CDR3 is 17 amino acids. V usage is TRBV6-1 and J usage is TRBJ2-2; 14 nucleotides line up with TRBD2. The clonotype originates from a man aged 40-49 years in good health and CMV-seropositive. Sequenced: PBMCs. CDR3 sequence reads: CASSKATSGRAIGELFF. DNA for the CDR3: TGTGCCAGCAGTAAAGCGACTAGCGGGAGGGCCATCGGGGAGCTGTTTTTT.